One sample yielded the 30 T cell receptor beta chains listed below, sequenced in a study of response to subunit inactivated influenza vaccine (dated 2018 in TCRdb). To prepare the library, RT-PCR was applied. The run used an Illumina HiSeq 2500. TCRdb's own reprocessing of the public reads used fastp at Q25 and MiXCR and kept productive beta chains. All rows with the same CDR3 protein become a single entry with the most common DNA and genes. In all, the sample holds 250,000 to 350,000 distinct CDR3 sequences, and roughly 22% of those were seen once. About 9.4% of the sample is held by the ten biggest clonotypes. This sample comprised PBMCs from blood, obtained around 22 months after vaccination. The receptors were sampled from a man aged 50 to 75 who received an inactivated influenza vaccine. Donor details come from another sample of the same person, matched by shared clones.

There are a few counts of this clonotype. V is TRBV5-1 and J is TRBJ1-1; D is undetermined. The CDR3 has 15 residues. Trimming removed 2 bases from V and 1 base from J, with 12 bases in between. The germline gives CDR1 SGHRS, CDR2 YFSETQ. For the CDR3, the DNA is TGCGCCAGCAGCTTAGGGTCCTGGGGGAACACTGAAGCTTTCTTT. Its protein is CASSLGSWGNTEAFF.

The chain employs TRBV5-1 and TRBJ2-7, with 8 positions matching TRBD1. This CDR3 region has 15 residues. CDR1 and CDR2 (germline): SGHRS, YFSETQ. Trimming at V came to 4 bases and at J to 2 bases, leaving 8 bases not matched to a gene. The CDR3 DNA sequence: TGCGCCAGCAGCCGACAGGGGAAAGGTCCCTACGAGCAGTACTTC. Translated, it gives CASSRQGKGPYEQYF.

The V gene is TRBV7-3, the J gene TRBJ2-1, with D perhaps TRBD2 (5 bases). This CDR3 contains 15 residues. V dropped 5 bases and J dropped 0 bases, with 11 bases sitting between them. Germline loops: CDR1 SGHTA, CDR2 FQGTGA. The CDR3, as DNA: TGTGCCAGCAGCAGAGCGGCCTCCTCCTACAATGAGCAGTTCTTC. As protein: CASSRAASSYNEQFF.

This chain connects TRBV4-1 to TRBJ1-2; tentatively, D is TRBD1 (5 bases). CDR3 length: 13 residues. Trimming removed 1 base at V and 7 bases at J, with 10 bases between. The germline V gene has CDR1 MGHRA and CDR2 YSYEKL. CDR3 DNA: TGCGCCAGCAGCCAAGGGGAGCAGGGTGGCTACACCTTC. Protein: CASSQGEQGGYTF.

The chain employs TRBV11-2 and TRBJ2-3; D is unclear. The CDR3 covers 16 residues. V lost 2 bases and J lost 6, with 18 bases in between. Germline CDR1 SGHAT, CDR2 FQNNGV. CDR3 DNA sequence: TGTGCCAGCAGCTTAATAATGTCGGGCTATCATGATACGCAGTATTTT. Encoded protein: CASSLIMSGYHDTQYF.

V gene TRBV12-3 or TRBV12-4 combines with J gene TRBJ2-7; possible D gene TRBD2, 5 bases. V lost 6 bases to trimming and J lost 3 bases, with 6 bases between them. This CDR3 region has 11 residues. The CDR3 spells CASRRDYEQYF. CDR3 DNA: TGTGCCAGCAGACGGGACTACGAGCAGTACTTC.

This clonotype was counted ten times or more. The gene calls are TRBV29-1 and TRBJ2-5, with 8 bases aligning to TRBD2. The CDR3 is made up of 13 amino acids. V trimming: 3 bases; J trimming: 5 bases; junction bases outside the gene matches: 5. Germline assignment: CDR1 SQVTM and CDR2 ANQGSEA. CDR3 sequence: CSVDSGEGETQYF. Here the CDR3 DNA reads TGCAGCGTTGATAGCGGGGAGGGGGAGACCCAGTACTTC.

This chain joins TRBV4-2 and TRBJ2-1; TRBD2 agrees at 11 bases. Germline V gene lookup returns CDR1 LGHNA and CDR2 YNFKEQ. The CDR3 has 16 residues. The junction had 11 bases not matched to a gene; V was cut back by 4 bases and J by 9 bases. The CDR3 region is CASSPLISGRAFEQFF. The CDR3 DNA is TGTGCCAGCAGCCCCTTGATTAGCGGGAGGGCCTTTGAGCAGTTCTTC.

This clonotype occurred many times. J is TRBJ1-4 and V is TRBV4-2; D gene ambiguous. V was trimmed by 1 base and J by 4 bases, leaving 10 bases between them. The length of the CDR3 is 15 residues. Per the germline V gene, CDR1 is LGHNA and CDR2 is YNFKEQ. CDR3 amino acids: CASSQGLKDNEKLFF. The CDR3 nucleotides read TGTGCCAGCAGCCAAGGGCTGAAAGATAATGAAAAACTGTTTTTT.

The chain recombines TRBV24-1 with TRBJ2-1, with 10 bases aligning to TRBD2. The trim removed 5 bases at V and 4 bases at J, leaving 10 bases unmatched. This CDR3 is 17 amino acids long. The germline CDR1 and CDR2 sequences are KGHDR and SFDVKD. Here the CDR3 reads CATSAPSAGGRYNEQFF. CDR3 nucleotide sequence: TGTGCCACCAGTGCCCCATCAGCGGGAGGGAGGTACAATGAGCAGTTCTTC.

This clonotype showed up just a few times. This chain links TRBV12-3 or TRBV12-4 with TRBJ2-1; the D gene is possibly TRBD2 (5 bases). The V end lost 6 bases, the J end lost 10 bases, and 13 bases lay between the germline ends. The CDR3 loop spans 12 amino acids. CDR3 amino acids: CASRTGVLEQFF. The CDR3 DNA follows: TGTGCCAGCAGGACCGGGGTTCTCGAGCAGTTCTTC.

V and J are TRBV7-2 and TRBJ2-7; 8 bases align to TRBD2. Germline lookup yields CDR1 SGHTA and CDR2 FQGNSA. The V and J ends lost 1 base and 7 bases, in that order; junction bases with no gene match: 3. The CDR3 totals 13 residues. The CDR3 spells CASSLGSGGEQYF. As DNA, the CDR3 is TGTGCCAGCAGCTTAGGCTCGGGGGGGGAGCAGTACTTC.

The chain has TRBV7-9 and TRBJ2-1; D is unclear. The CDR3 has 12 amino acids. The germline V gene encodes CDR1 SEHNR and CDR2 FQNEAQ (reference sequence). V shed 7 bases and J shed 3 bases, with 7 bases lying between them. The CDR3 reads CASTHRYNEQFF. The CDR3, as DNA: TGTGCCAGCACCCACCGCTACAATGAGCAGTTCTTC.

V gene TRBV4-3 combines with J gene TRBJ1-5; D gene ambiguous. The CDR3 has 13 residues. Germline values: CDR1 LGHNA, CDR2 YSLEER. The germline V and J ends were trimmed by 0 bases and 7 bases, with 7 bases remaining between them. The CDR3 DNA reads TGCGCCAGCAGCCAAGAGAGAGAACAGCCCCAGCATTTT. Translated: CASSQEREQPQHF.

The J gene is TRBJ2-1, the V gene TRBV4-2; 7 nucleotides agree with TRBD1. J was trimmed by 9 bases and V by 1 base; bases with no gene match: 12. Germline lookup yields CDR1 LGHNA and CDR2 YNFKEQ. The CDR3 has 16 amino acids. The CDR3 bases are TGTGCCAGCAGCCAAGGGTTTACCAGGGGGAATAGTGAGCAGTTCTTC. It codes for CASSQGFTRGNSEQFF.

This clonotype was observed a single time. This rearrangement joins TRBV4-2 to TRBJ2-5; D is perhaps TRBD2 (6 bases). Germline assignment: CDR1 LGHNA and CDR2 YNFKEQ. The length of the CDR3 is 17 residues. V lost 0 bases and J 0 bases, leaving 14 bases between the germline ends. The CDR3 DNA reads TGTGCCAGCAGCCAAGAAAGAGGCCGGGGGTACCAAGAGACCCAGTACTTC. Amino acids: CASSQERGRGYQETQYF.

This chain links TRBV12-3 or TRBV12-4 with TRBJ2-7; D tentatively fits TRBD1 or TRBD2 (5 bases each). CDR3 size: 13 residues. The V gene lost 6 bases and the J gene lost 1 base, with 10 bases spanning the gap. The CDR3 loop is CASRIEGSYEQYF. The CDR3 region has the DNA TGTGCCAGCAGGATCGAGGGGTCCTACGAGCAGTACTTC.

CDR3 coding DNA: TGTGCCATCAGTGAGGGACAGGGGAACACTGAAGCTTTCTTT. Translation gives CAISEGQGNTEAFF. V usage is TRBV10-3 and J usage is TRBJ1-1, with 8 nucleotides matching TRBD1. V was clipped by 2 bases and J by 1 base; unmatched bases: 0. The CDR3 is 14 residues long. Germline values: CDR1 ENHRY, CDR2 SYGVKD.

In this sample, this clonotype turned up a few times. The chain has TRBV9 and TRBJ2-1, with D tentatively TRBD2 (5 bases). CDR1 is SGDLS and CDR2 is YYNGEE in the germline V gene. This CDR3 has 17 amino acids. The germline V and J ends were trimmed by 1 base and 6 bases, with 20 bases remaining between them. Here the CDR3 DNA reads TGTGCCAGCAGCGTATTACCGTTACGAGGGAGTACCAATGAGCAGTTCTTC. It yields the protein CASSVLPLRGSTNEQFF.

This clonotype was seen a few times. The chain has TRBV5-1 and TRBJ2-3; no clear D gene. Germline V gives CDR1 SGHRS, CDR2 YFSETQ. The CDR3 runs to 15 residues. V lost 0 bases to trimming and J lost 10 bases, with 18 bases between them. The CDR3 DNA sequence: TGCGCCAGCAGCTTGGCCATGGACCCCAATCTTCCGCAGTATTTT. Amino acid sequence: CASSLAMDPNLPQYF.

This clonotype was detected many times. The CDR3 DNA is TGTGCCAGCAGCCGTACAGGGGGCTTCTCTGGAAACACCATATATTTT. This sequence encodes CASSRTGGFSGNTIYF. The J gene is TRBJ1-3, the V gene TRBV6-1; 9 bases are shared with TRBD1. The germline V gene has CDR1 MNHNS and CDR2 SASEGT. This CDR3 comprises 16 residues. The trim removed 6 bases at V and 0 bases at J, leaving 6 bases unmatched.

This clonotype was observed many times. CDR3 amino acids: CASSLVGNEQFF. Here the CDR3 DNA reads TGTGCCAGCAGCTTAGTGGGCAATGAGCAGTTCTTC. The rearrangement uses TRBV7-9 and TRBJ2-1; D not certain. V lost 1 base and J lost 6, with 4 bases in between. The CDR3 consists of 12 residues. The germline V gene encodes CDR1 SEHNR and CDR2 FQNEAQ (reference sequence).

This clonotype was counted between two and nine times. V and J are TRBV7-8 and TRBJ2-4; TRBD1 or TRBD2 may be the D gene (6 bases each). Germline values: CDR1 SGHVS, CDR2 FQNEAQ. Trimming shortened V by 1 base and J by 3 bases, and 16 bases separated the two germline ends. The CDR3 spans 17 residues. CDR3 in DNA: TGTGCCAGCAGCTTAGTTCGGGGGCGCTTCGACAAAAACATTCAGTACTTC. Translated: CASSLVRGRFDKNIQYF.

This clonotype was detected a few times. The chain uses TRBV18 and TRBJ1-3, with D hard to call. The V gene's germline CDR1 is KGHSH and CDR2 LQKENI. CDR3 size: 17 residues. Between the trimmed V and J ends, which lost 2 bases and 4 bases, there was a span of 18 bases. Written as DNA, the CDR3 is TGTGCCAGCTCACCAATTTACGGAGCCACGGGGGGAAACACCATATATTTT. It yields the protein CASSPIYGATGGNTIYF.

Many counts were recorded for this clonotype. The chain employs TRBV7-2 and TRBJ2-2; 7 bases align to TRBD1. Trimming removed 7 bases from V and 2 bases from J; junction bases left unmatched: 10. In germline, CDR1 is SGHTA, CDR2 FQGNSA. The CDR3 loop spans 16 amino acids. The CDR3 sequence is CASMPTGTVNTGELFF. CDR3 in DNA: TGTGCCAGCATGCCTACCGGGACAGTCAACACCGGGGAGCTGTTTTTT.

This clonotype has a handful of counts. This CDR3 is CASSHPSDPTDTQYF. As DNA, the CDR3 is TGTGCCAGCAGCCACCCATCGGACCCCACAGATACGCAGTATTTT. The V gene is TRBV3-1, the J gene TRBJ2-3; unclear D gene. CDR1 is LGHDT and CDR2 is YNNKEL in the germline V gene (reference sequence). Trimming removed 3 bases at V and 2 bases at J, with 12 bases between. The CDR3 contains 15 residues.

This clonotype was seen at least ten times. The gene calls are TRBV20-1 and TRBJ1-5; D call uncertain. Germline V gene sequence: CDR1 DFQATT, CDR2 SNEGSKA (reference sequence). This CDR3 contains 14 residues. V dropped 6 bases and J dropped 3 bases, with 15 bases sitting between them. This CDR3 is CSAFETEPNQPQHF. The CDR3 region has the DNA TGCAGTGCGTTTGAAACGGAGCCCAATCAGCCCCAGCATTTT.

This clonotype was observed a few times. V usage is TRBV6-5 and J usage is TRBJ1-3; no clear D gene. Germline CDR1 MNHEY, CDR2 SVGAGI. Between the trimmed V and J ends, which lost 5 bases and 8 bases, there was a span of 10 bases. The CDR3 spans 12 residues. CDR3: CASSPGWDTIYF. CDR3 in DNA: TGTGCCAGCAGTCCCGGGTGGGACACCATATATTTT.

The rearrangement uses TRBV13 and TRBJ2-1; 8 bases agree with TRBD1. The CDR3 runs to 16 residues. The V gene end was trimmed by 0 bases and the J gene end by 10 bases; junction bases not matched to a gene: 11. Germline values: CDR1 PRHDT, CDR2 FYEKMQ (reference sequence). The CDR3 protein is CASSLGPGTGFKEQFF. The CDR3 nucleotides read TGTGCCAGCAGCTTAGGCCCCGGGACAGGATTTAAAGAGCAGTTCTTC.

The rearrangement links TRBV6-2 or TRBV6-3 to TRBJ1-6, with TRBD1 matching over 7 bases. J was trimmed by 7 bases and V by 2 bases; bases with no gene match: 5. The CDR3 runs to 15 residues. Germline values: CDR1 MNHEY, CDR2 SVGEGT. The CDR3 sequence: CASSYRGQRNSPLHF. CDR3 DNA: TGTGCCAGCAGTTACCGGGGACAGAGGAATTCACCCCTCCACTTT.